Listed here are 27 T cell receptor beta chains from one sample, sequenced in a study of patients and donors after allogeneic stem cell transplantation. TCRdb reprocessed the RT-PCR reads via MiXCR and lists one record per CDR3 protein. The profile shows about a million distinct CDR3 sequences, 15% to 20% of them singletons. Sequences were obtained from blood, either unsorted or a sorted T cell fraction (not recorded which). These receptors all stem from a human donor who was either an allogeneic HSCT recipient or a stem cell or donor lymphocyte infusion donor (not recorded which). It is not recorded whose cells these are; they may come from a transplant donor.

The rearrangement joins TRBV7-9 to TRBJ2-1; 14 positions agree with TRBD2. The germline gives CDR1 SEHNR, CDR2 FQNEAQ (reference sequence). This CDR3 comprises 16 residues. Germline trimming cut 5 bases from V and 8 bases from J; bases unmatched to any gene: 8. CDR3 in DNA: TGTGCCAGCAGCAAAGGGACTAGCGGGAGTAAAGATGAGCAGTTCTTC. This translates into CASSKGTSGSKDEQFF.

The gene calls are TRBV6-2 or TRBV6-3 and TRBJ2-7; perhaps TRBD2 as D (6 bases). V dropped 5 bases and J dropped 6 bases, with 17 bases sitting between them. The CDR3 has 14 amino acids. CDR1 and CDR2 (germline): MNHEY, SVGEGT. CDR3 sequence: CASSGGLWGFEQYF. The CDR3 coding sequence is TGTGCCAGCAGTGGCGGACTATGGGGCTTCGAGCAGTACTTC.

J is TRBJ1-4 and V is TRBV15; D unresolved. The germline gives CDR1 LNHNV, CDR2 YYDKDF (reference sequence). The CDR3 totals 15 residues. Trimming removed 0 bases from V and 4 bases from J, with 9 bases in between. CDR3 bases: TGTGCCACCAGCAGAGATGGGAACGATAATGAAAAACTGTTTTTT. Translation: CATSRDGNDNEKLFF.

This clonotype has just a few counts. This chain connects TRBV9 to TRBJ2-1; a possible D gene is TRBD1 (6 bases). This CDR3 has 15 amino acids. Trimming pared 3 bases from V and 5 bases from J, leaving 15 bases between. From germline, CDR1 is SGDLS and CDR2 YYNGEE. DNA for the CDR3: TGTGCCAGCAGCGCCGCTCAGGGGACCCACAATGAGCAGTTCTTC. It translates to CASSAAQGTHNEQFF.

The V gene is TRBV14, the J gene TRBJ2-3; 7 nucleotides match TRBD1. There are 15 residues in the CDR3. Germline CDR1 and CDR2: SGHDN and FVKESK. V was clipped by 6 bases and J by 4 bases; unmatched bases: 10. CDR3 sequence: CASSLTGVRADTQYF. The CDR3 region has the DNA TGTGCCAGCAGTCTCACAGGGGTCCGGGCAGATACGCAGTATTTT. The variable domain in full, completed from reference TRBV14 and TRBJ2-3, reads EAGVTQFPSHSVIEKGQTVTLRCDPISGHDNLYWYRRVMGKEIKFLLHFVKESKQDESGMPNNRFLAERTGGTYSTLKVQPAELEDSGVYFCASSLTGVRADTQYFGPGTRLTVL.

In this sample, this clonotype turned up a few times. This chain connects TRBV12-3 or TRBV12-4 to TRBJ2-5; D is unclear. Trimming shortened V by 5 bases and J by 13 bases, and 17 bases separated the two germline ends. CDR3 length equals 12 residues. The CDR3 loop is CASSATTLVSYF. The CDR3 coding sequence is TGTGCCAGCAGTGCGACAACCCTCGTCTCGTACTTC.

This clonotype has a handful of counts. The V gene is TRBV5-1, the J gene TRBJ2-1; 9 bases match TRBD2. Germline CDR1 is SGHRS and CDR2 is YFSETQ. Trimming at V came to 2 bases and at J to 8 bases, leaving 5 bases not matched to a gene. This CDR3 is built from 14 residues. DNA of the CDR3: TGCGCCAGCAGCTTTGGGACTAGCAGCCATGAGCAGTTCTTC. It codes for CASSFGTSSHEQFF.

This clonotype has more than one count but fewer than ten. V and J are TRBV10-3 and TRBJ1-1; a possible D gene is TRBD1 (6 bases). This CDR3 is built from 14 residues. V was pared by 1 base and J by 4 bases, with 10 bases between. Germline values: CDR1 ENHRY, CDR2 SYGVKD. The CDR3 sequence: CAISEWGPGTEAFF. CDR3 bases: TGTGCCATCAGTGAGTGGGGGCCGGGCACTGAAGCTTTCTTT.

A few counts support this clonotype. The chain employs TRBV20-1 and TRBJ1-1; D gene ambiguous. This CDR3 contains 16 residues. The V end was cut by 5 bases, the J end by 0 bases, with 19 bases between. The germline V gene has CDR1 DFQATT and CDR2 SNEGSKA (reference sequence). The CDR3 nucleotides read TGCAGTGCTCCTACGATCACCGGAGGTATGAACACTGAAGCTTTCTTT. Amino acids: CSAPTITGGMNTEAFF.

In this sample, this clonotype turned up many times. V and J are TRBV12-3 or TRBV12-4 and TRBJ1-2; no firm D call. Trimming took 5 bases from V and 4 from J, leaving 8 bases between them. This CDR3 contains 12 residues. CDR3 loop: CASSQGIYGYTF. For the CDR3, the DNA is TGTGCCAGCAGTCAAGGGATCTATGGCTACACCTTC.

The rearrangement joins TRBV14 to TRBJ2-6, with 7 positions matching TRBD1. The V gene's germline CDR1 is SGHDN and CDR2 FVKESK. Losses at the gene ends were 1 base for V and 1 base for J; bases not matched to a gene: 10. CDR3 length: 19 amino acids. The CDR3 DNA reads as TGTGCCAGCAGCCAAGGGGACAGTTTTAAGCAATCTGGGGCCAACGTCCTGACTTTC. It yields the protein CASSQGDSFKQSGANVLTF.

This sequence joins TRBV20-1 and TRBJ1-2; 7 bases line up with TRBD1. This CDR3 contains 13 residues. Per the germline V gene, CDR1 is DFQATT and CDR2 is SNEGSKA (reference sequence). The V gene end was trimmed by 2 bases and the J gene end by 6 bases; junction bases not matched to a gene: 6. CDR3 loop: CSARRRQGDGYTF. In DNA form, the CDR3 reads TGCAGTGCTAGACGGCGACAGGGCGATGGCTACACCTTC.

This clonotype has more than one count but fewer than ten. The rearrangement joins TRBV20-1 to TRBJ2-4, with TRBD1 identical over 7 bases. The ends lost 1 base at V and 2 bases at J; junction bases unmatched: 8. This CDR3 is built from 16 residues. CDR1 DFQATT and CDR2 SNEGSKA come from the germline V gene (reference sequence). The CDR3 spells CSARAMDRRSKNIQYF. The CDR3 DNA reads TGCAGTGCTAGAGCGATGGACAGGCGGTCCAAAAACATTCAGTACTTC.

The chain's CDR3 is CSASPTGGPYGYTF. CDR3 sequence (DNA): TGCAGTGCTTCCCCGACAGGGGGCCCCTATGGCTACACCTTC. The rearrangement links TRBV20-1 to TRBJ1-2; 10 bases fit TRBD1. The CDR3 spans 14 residues. The germline CDR1 and CDR2 sequences are DFQATT and SNEGSKA (reference sequence). V lost 5 bases, J lost 4 bases, and 7 bases stayed unmatched.

The sample holds a few counts of this clonotype. The V gene is TRBV2, the J gene TRBJ2-5, with TRBD2 as a possible D gene (6 bases). Trimming removed 4 bases from V and 5 bases from J, with 20 bases in between. The germline CDR1 and CDR2 sequences are SNHLY and FYNNEI. The CDR3 has 16 residues. CDR3 loop: CASSVDLGTLGETQYF. CDR3 coding DNA: TGTGCCAGCAGTGTAGACCTCGGGACTCTCGGGGAGACCCAGTACTTC.

CDR3 DNA: TGTGCCAGCAGCTACCTAAGTGCCCAGTACTTC. It translates to CASSYLSAQYF. V is TRBV7-9 and J is TRBJ2-5; D gene ambiguous. From germline, CDR1 is SEHNR and CDR2 FQNEAQ (reference sequence). The CDR3 spans 11 residues. Between the trimmed V and J ends, which lost 4 bases and 9 bases, there was a span of 9 bases.

This chain links TRBV18 with TRBJ2-4, with D maybe TRBD1 (5 bases). Trimming cost V 2 bases and J 6 bases, with 11 bases left between them. CDR3 length: 14 residues. Germline assignment: CDR1 KGHSH and CDR2 LQKENI. This chain's CDR3 is CASSPDRQRNIQYF. In DNA form, the CDR3 reads TGTGCCAGCTCACCAGACCGACAGCGAAACATTCAGTACTTC.

The chain combines TRBV9 with TRBJ2-5; D may be TRBD2 (6 bases). The CDR3 totals 15 residues. Germline assignment: CDR1 SGDLS and CDR2 YYNGEE. The V and J ends lost 5 bases and 3 bases respectively, with 17 bases between them. As DNA, the CDR3 is TGTGCCAGCAGACCTCCCTCCGGGGAGGAAGAGACCCAGTACTTC. Protein product: CASRPPSGEEETQYF.

Only a few counts were recorded for this clonotype. The chain has TRBV5-8 and TRBJ2-3; D not certain. The ends were cut back, 4 bases at V and 4 bases at J, with 13 bases in the middle. The germline V gene encodes CDR1 SGHTS and CDR2 YDEGEE. The CDR3 totals 14 residues. CDR3 coding DNA: TGTGCCAGCAGCCGACATTTAGTGGCAGATACGCAGTATTTT. It encodes CASSRHLVADTQYF.

The chain couples TRBV15 to TRBJ1-4, with TRBD1 identical over 8 bases. The CDR3 extends over 17 amino acids. V trimming: 1 base; J trimming: 8 bases; junction bases outside the gene matches: 12. The germline V gene has CDR1 LNHNV and CDR2 YYDKDF (reference sequence). CDR3 protein: CATSRVQTGERKEKLFF. CDR3 coding DNA: TGTGCCACCAGCAGAGTCCAGACAGGGGAAAGGAAAGAAAAACTGTTTTTT. Variable domain in full (rest from reference TRBV15 and TRBJ1-4): DAMVIQNPRYQVTQFGKPVTLSCSQTLNHNVMYWYQQKSSQAPKLLFHYYDKDFNNEADTPDNFQSRRPNTSFCFLDIRSPGLGDTAMYLCATSRVQTGERKEKLFFGSGTQLSVL.

This clonotype was counted between two and nine times. This chain connects TRBV29-1 to TRBJ2-5, with 7 bases aligning to TRBD1. CDR3 length: 13 residues. From germline, CDR1 is SQVTM and CDR2 ANQGSEA. The V gene end was trimmed by 3 bases and the J gene end by 6 bases; junction bases not matched to a gene: 7. The CDR3 spells CSVEGPTGKTQYF. The CDR3 DNA follows: TGCAGCGTTGAGGGCCCGACAGGGAAGACCCAGTACTTC.

This clonotype was recorded a few times. The chain carries TRBV4-1 and TRBJ1-3; D is unresolved. CDR1 is MGHRA and CDR2 is YSYEKL in the germline V gene. CDR3 size: 14 residues. The V end was cut by 3 bases, the J end by 4 bases, with 10 bases between. The CDR3 DNA reads as TGCGCCAGCAGCCATCCCGCGCACGGAAACACCATATATTTT. Protein: CASSHPAHGNTIYF.

This clonotype has a handful of counts. The chain employs TRBV5-4 and TRBJ1-2; TRBD1 agrees at 8 bases. Trimming cost V 3 bases and J 2 bases; bases outside gene matches: 6. This CDR3 is 15 amino acids long. CDR1 is SGHNT, CDR2 YYREEE, per germline (reference sequence). DNA for the CDR3: TGTGCCAGCAGCTCAAACAGGGGGGTAAACTATGGCTACACCTTC. It is translated as CASSSNRGVNYGYTF.

This clonotype appeared a few times. The V gene is TRBV20-1, the J gene TRBJ1-1; D call uncertain. With 1 base removed from V and 11 bases from J, the gap between germline ends came to 8 bases. Germline assignment: CDR1 DFQATT and CDR2 SNEGSKA (reference sequence). The CDR3 covers 10 residues. CDR3 sequence (DNA): TGCAGTGCTAGAGCGGGAGAGGCTTTCTTT. This codes for CSARAGEAFF.

V is TRBV25-1 and J is TRBJ1-1; TRBD1 might be the D (5 bases). The germline V gene encodes CDR1 MGHDK and CDR2 SYGVNS. Trimming left V 4 bases short and J 0 bases short, with 18 bases between. The length of the CDR3 is 17 residues. The CDR3 bases are TGTGCCAGCAGTGCCCTCGGGACCGACGTTTTGAACACTGAAGCTTTCTTT. This sequence encodes CASSALGTDVLNTEAFF. Full variable domain (remainder filled in from reference TRBV25-1 and TRBJ1-1): EADIYQTPRYLVIGTGKKITLECSQTMGHDKMYWYQQDPGMELHLIHYSYGVNSTEKGDLSSESTVSRIRTEHFPLTLESARPSHTSQYLCASSALGTDVLNTEAFFGQGTRLTVV.

In this sample, this clonotype turned up a few times. The chain links TRBV20-1 to TRBJ1-5; 9 bases are a match to TRBD1. Germline CDR1 DFQATT, CDR2 SNEGSKA (reference sequence). The CDR3 spans 14 residues. J gave up 6 bases and V 5 bases, and 8 bases lay outside the gene matches. The CDR3 spells CSAGTGRPVQPQHF. CDR3 DNA: TGCAGTGCTGGGACAGGGCGACCCGTTCAGCCCCAGCATTTT.

V is TRBV6-5 and J is TRBJ2-7; weak D call: TRBD1 (6 bases). Between the trimmed V and J ends, which lost 0 bases and 3 bases, there was a span of 9 bases. Germline V gene lookup returns CDR1 MNHEY and CDR2 SVGAGI. This CDR3 comprises 14 residues. For the CDR3, the DNA is TGTGCCAGCAGTTACTCGACGACAGGCTACGAGCAGTACTTC. It encodes CASSYSTTGYEQYF.